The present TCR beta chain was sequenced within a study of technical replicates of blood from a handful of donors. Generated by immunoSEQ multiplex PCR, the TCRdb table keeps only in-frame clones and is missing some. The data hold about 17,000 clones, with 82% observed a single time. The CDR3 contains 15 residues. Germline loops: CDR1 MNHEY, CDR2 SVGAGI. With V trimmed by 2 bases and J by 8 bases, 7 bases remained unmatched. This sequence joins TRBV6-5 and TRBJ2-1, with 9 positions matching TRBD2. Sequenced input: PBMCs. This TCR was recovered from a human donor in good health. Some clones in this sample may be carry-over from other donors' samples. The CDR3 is CASSYGDSGRDEQFF. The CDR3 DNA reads TGTGCCAGCAGTTACGGGGATAGCGGGAGAGATGAGCAGTTCTTC.